What follows is one T cell receptor beta chain and its context. The germline gives CDR1 SGHAT, CDR2 FQNNGV. Trimming stripped 1 base from V and 5 bases from J, with 11 bases between. The CDR3 is 14 amino acids. TCRdb keeps only in-frame clones here, not all; method: immunoSEQ multiplex PCR. The sample consists of 55,000 or so clones, around four fifths of them appearing once. The sample comes from a study of radiotherapy plus CTLA-4 blockade in lung cancer. Background on the study: Objective responses were documented in over 15% of patients, with disease control in roughly 31%.

The sequencing used peripheral blood, collected from a patient treated with radiotherapy plus ipilimumab. This TCR derives from a human donor with non-small cell lung cancer whose response to radiotherapy plus ipilimumab could not be evaluated. The chain couples TRBV11-2 to TRBJ2-5, with D possibly being TRBD1 (5 bases). CDR3 DNA sequence: TGTGCCAGCAGCTTAGGGCAGGGAATGGAGACCCAGTACTTC. Residues: CASSLGQGMETQYF.